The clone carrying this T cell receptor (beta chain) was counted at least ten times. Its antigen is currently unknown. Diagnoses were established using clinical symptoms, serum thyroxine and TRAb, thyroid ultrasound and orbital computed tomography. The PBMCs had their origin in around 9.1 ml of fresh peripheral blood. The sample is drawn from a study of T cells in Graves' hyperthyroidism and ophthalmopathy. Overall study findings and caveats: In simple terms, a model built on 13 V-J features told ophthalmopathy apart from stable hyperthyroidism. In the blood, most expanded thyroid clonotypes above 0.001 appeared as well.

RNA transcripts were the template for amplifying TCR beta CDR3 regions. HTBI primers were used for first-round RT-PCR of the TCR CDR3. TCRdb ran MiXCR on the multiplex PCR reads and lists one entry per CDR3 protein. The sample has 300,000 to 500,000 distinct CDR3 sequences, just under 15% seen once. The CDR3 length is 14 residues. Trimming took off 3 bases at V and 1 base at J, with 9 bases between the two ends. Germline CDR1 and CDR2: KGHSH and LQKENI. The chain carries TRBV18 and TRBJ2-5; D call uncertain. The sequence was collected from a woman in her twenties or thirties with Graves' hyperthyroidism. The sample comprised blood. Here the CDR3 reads CASSPFEPQETQYF. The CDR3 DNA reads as TGTGCCAGCTCACCGTTTGAACCCCAAGAGACCCAGTACTTC.